What follows describes a single T cell receptor (beta chain). The record originates from a study of blood T cell repertoires in COVID-19. Germline loops: CDR1 MNHNY, CDR2 SVGAGI (reference sequence). The CDR3 is 13 residues long. Trimming took off 8 bases at V and 2 bases at J, with 13 bases between the two ends. This table comes from immunoSEQ multiplex PCR, and its TCRdb copy is limited to in-frame clones, with some not included. This sample carries approximately 200,000 clones, roughly 80% of them seen once, and the ten largest clones take approximately 15%. Sequenced: peripheral blood. The source is a man aged 60-69 years with active or convalescent COVID-19. The rearrangement uses TRBV6-6 and TRBJ2-7, with TRBD1 as a possible D gene (6 bases). The CDR3 sequence is CASGGWQPYEQYF. The CDR3 nucleotides read TGTGCCAGCGGGGGCTGGCAGCCCTACGAGCAGTACTTC.